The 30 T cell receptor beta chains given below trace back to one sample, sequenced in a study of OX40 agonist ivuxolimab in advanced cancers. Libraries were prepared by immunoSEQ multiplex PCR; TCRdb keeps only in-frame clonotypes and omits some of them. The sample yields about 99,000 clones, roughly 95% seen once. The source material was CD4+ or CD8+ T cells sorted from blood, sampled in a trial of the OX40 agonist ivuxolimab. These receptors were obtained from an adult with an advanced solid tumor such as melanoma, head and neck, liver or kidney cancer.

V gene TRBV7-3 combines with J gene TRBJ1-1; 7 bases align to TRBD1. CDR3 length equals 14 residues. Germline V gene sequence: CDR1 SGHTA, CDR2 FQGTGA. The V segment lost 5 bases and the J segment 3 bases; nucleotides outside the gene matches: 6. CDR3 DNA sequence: TGTGCCAGCAGCCCACAGGGGACCCACACTGAAGCTTTCTTT. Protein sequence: CASSPQGTHTEAFF.

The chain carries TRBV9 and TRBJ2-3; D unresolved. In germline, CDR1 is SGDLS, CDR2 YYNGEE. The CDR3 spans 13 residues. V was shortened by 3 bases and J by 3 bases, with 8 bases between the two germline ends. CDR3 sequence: CASSAWETDTQYF. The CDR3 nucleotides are TGTGCCAGCAGCGCGTGGGAAACAGATACGCAGTATTTT.

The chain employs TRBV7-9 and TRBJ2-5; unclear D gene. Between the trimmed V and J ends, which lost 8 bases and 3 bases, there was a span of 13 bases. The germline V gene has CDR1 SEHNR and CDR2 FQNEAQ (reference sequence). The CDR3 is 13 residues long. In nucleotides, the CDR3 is TGTGCCAGCTCGAGTGGCCCTAAAGAGACCCAGTACTTC. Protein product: CASSSGPKETQYF.

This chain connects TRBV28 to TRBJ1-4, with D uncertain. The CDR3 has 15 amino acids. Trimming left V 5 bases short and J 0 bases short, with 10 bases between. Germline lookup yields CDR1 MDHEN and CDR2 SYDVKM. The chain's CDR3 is CASSPRGATNEKLFF. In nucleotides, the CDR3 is TGTGCCAGCAGTCCCCGGGGAGCAACTAATGAAAAACTGTTTTTT.

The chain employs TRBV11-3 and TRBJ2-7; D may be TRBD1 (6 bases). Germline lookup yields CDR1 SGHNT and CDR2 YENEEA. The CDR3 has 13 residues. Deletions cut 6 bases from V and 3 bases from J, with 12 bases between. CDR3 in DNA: TGTGCCAGCAGTCCGGGACATCTCTACGAGCAGTACTTC. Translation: CASSPGHLYEQYF.

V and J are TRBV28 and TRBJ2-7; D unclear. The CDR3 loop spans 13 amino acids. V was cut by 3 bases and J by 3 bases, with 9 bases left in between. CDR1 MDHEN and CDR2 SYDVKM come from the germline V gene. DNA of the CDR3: TGTGCCAGCAGTTTCTCTCCAGACTACGAGCAGTACTTC. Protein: CASSFSPDYEQYF.

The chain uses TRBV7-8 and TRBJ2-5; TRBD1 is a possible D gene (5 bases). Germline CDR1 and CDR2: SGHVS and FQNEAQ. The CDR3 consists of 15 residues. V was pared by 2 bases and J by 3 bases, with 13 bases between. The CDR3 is CASSLYPGMEETQYF. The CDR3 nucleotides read TGTGCCAGCAGCTTATATCCAGGGATGGAAGAGACCCAGTACTTC.

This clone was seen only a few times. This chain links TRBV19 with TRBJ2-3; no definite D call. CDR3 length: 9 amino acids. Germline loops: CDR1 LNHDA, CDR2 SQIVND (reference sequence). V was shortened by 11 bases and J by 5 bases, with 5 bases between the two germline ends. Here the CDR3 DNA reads TGTGCCTCGGGAGATACGCAGTATTTT. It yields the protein CASGDTQYF. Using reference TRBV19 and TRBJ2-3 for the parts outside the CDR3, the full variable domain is DGGITQSPKYLFRKEGQNVTLSCEQNLNHDAMYWYRQDPGQGLRLIYYSQIVNDFQKGDIAEGYSVSREKKESFPLTVTSAQKNPTAFYLCASGDTQYFGPGTRLTVL.

CDR3 protein: CASSGSDVTNYGYTF. CDR3 nucleotide sequence: TGTGCCAGTAGTGGGTCAGATGTCACTAACTATGGCTACACCTTC. The chain combines TRBV19 with TRBJ1-2; no clear D. The germline CDR1 and CDR2 sequences are LNHDA and SQIVND (reference sequence). The germline V and J ends were trimmed by 5 bases and 0 bases, with 13 bases remaining between them. This CDR3 region has 15 residues.

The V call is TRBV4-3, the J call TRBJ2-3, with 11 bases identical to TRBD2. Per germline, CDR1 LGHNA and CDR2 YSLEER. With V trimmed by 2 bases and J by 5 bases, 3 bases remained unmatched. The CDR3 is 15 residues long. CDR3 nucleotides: TGCGCCAGCAGCCAAAAACTAGCGGGAGTAGATACGCAGTATTTT. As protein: CASSQKLAGVDTQYF.

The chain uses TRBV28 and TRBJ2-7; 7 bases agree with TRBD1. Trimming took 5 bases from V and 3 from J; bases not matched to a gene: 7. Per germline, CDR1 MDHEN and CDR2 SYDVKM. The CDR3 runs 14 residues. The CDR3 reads CASSPKTGIYEQYF. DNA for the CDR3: TGTGCCAGCAGTCCGAAGACAGGGATCTACGAGCAGTACTTC. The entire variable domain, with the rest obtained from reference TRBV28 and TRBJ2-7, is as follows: DVKVTQSSRYLVKRTGEKVFLECVQDMDHENMFWYRQDPGLGLRLIYFSYDVKMKEKGDIPEGYSVSREKKERFSLILESASTNQTSMYLCASSPKTGIYEQYFGPGTRLTVT.

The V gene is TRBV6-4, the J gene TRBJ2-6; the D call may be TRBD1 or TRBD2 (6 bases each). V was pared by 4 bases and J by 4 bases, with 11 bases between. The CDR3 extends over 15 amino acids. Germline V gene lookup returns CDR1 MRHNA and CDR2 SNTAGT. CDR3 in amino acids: CASSGGAGGANVLTF. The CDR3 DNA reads TGTGCCAGCAGTGGGGGGGCAGGAGGGGCCAACGTCCTGACTTTC.

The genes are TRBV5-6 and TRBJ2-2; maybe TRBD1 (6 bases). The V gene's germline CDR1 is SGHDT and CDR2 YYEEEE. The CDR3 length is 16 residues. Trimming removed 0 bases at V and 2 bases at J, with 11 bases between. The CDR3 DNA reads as TGTGCCAGCAGCTTGGTGGTACAGGGCAACACCGGGGAGCTGTTTTTT. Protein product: CASSLVVQGNTGELFF.

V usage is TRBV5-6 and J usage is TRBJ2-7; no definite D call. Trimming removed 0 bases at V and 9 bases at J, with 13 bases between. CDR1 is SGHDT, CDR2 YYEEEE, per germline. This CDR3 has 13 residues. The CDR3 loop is CASSLDILRGQYF. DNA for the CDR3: TGTGCCAGCAGCTTGGACATACTACGAGGGCAGTACTTC.

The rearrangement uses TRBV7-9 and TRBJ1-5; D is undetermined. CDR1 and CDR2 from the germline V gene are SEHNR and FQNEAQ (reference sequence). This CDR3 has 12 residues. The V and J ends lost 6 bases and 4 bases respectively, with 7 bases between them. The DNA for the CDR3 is TGTGCCAGCAGTGAACCGAATCAGCCCCAGCATTTT. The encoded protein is CASSEPNQPQHF.

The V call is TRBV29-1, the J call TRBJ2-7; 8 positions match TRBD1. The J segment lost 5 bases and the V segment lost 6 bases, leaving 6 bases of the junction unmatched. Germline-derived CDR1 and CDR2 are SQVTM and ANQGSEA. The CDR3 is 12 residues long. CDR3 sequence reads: CSVGQGYDEQYF. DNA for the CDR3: TGCAGCGTCGGACAGGGTTACGACGAGCAGTACTTC.

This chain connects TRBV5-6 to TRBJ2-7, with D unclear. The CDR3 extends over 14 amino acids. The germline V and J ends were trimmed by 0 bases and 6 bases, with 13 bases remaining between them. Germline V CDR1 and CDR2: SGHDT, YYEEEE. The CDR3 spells CASSLELNPTEQYF. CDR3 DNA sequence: TGTGCCAGCAGCTTGGAATTAAACCCTACCGAGCAGTACTTC. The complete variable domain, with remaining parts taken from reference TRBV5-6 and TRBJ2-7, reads DAGVTQSPTHLIKTRGQQVTLRCSPKSGHDTVSWYQQALGQGPQFIFQYYEEEERQRGNFPDRFSGHQFPNYSSELNVNALLLGDSALYLCASSLELNPTEQYFGPGTRLTVT.

The CDR3 loop reads CASSEFGQGNSPLHF. Here the CDR3 DNA reads TGTGCCAGCAGTGAATTCGGCCAAGGCAATTCACCCCTCCACTTT. This chain joins TRBV6-1 and TRBJ1-6, with D unresolved. The CDR3 has 15 residues. CDR1 MNHNS and CDR2 SASEGT come from the germline V gene. V was pared by 2 bases and J by 7 bases, with 12 bases between.

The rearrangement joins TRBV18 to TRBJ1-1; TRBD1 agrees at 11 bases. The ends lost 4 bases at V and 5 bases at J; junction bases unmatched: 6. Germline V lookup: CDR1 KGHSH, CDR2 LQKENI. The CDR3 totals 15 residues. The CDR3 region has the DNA TGTGCCAGCTCACAGGGACAGGGGGTAGATACTGAAGCTTTCTTT. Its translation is CASSQGQGVDTEAFF.

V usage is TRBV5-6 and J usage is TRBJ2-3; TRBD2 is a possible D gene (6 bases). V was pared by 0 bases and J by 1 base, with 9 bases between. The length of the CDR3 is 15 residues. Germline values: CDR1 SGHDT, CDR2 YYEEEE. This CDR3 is CASSLGGGGTDTQYF. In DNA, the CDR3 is TGTGCCAGCAGCTTGGGGGGCGGGGGCACAGATACGCAGTATTTT. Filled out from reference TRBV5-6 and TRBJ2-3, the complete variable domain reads DAGVTQSPTHLIKTRGQQVTLRCSPKSGHDTVSWYQQALGQGPQFIFQYYEEEERQRGNFPDRFSGHQFPNYSSELNVNALLLGDSALYLCASSLGGGGTDTQYFGPGTRLTVL.

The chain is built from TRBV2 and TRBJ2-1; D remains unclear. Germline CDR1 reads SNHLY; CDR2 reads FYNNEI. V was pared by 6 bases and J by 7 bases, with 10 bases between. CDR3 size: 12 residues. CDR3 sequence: CASRPIWNEQFF. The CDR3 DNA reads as TGTGCCAGCAGACCCATATGGAATGAGCAGTTCTTC.

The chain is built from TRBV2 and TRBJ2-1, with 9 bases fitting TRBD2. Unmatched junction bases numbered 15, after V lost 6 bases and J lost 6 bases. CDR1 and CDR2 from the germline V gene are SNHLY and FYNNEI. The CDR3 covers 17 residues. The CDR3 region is CASRAVGLAGPFNEQFF. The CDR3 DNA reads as TGTGCCAGCAGGGCCGTGGGGCTAGCGGGGCCCTTCAATGAGCAGTTCTTC.

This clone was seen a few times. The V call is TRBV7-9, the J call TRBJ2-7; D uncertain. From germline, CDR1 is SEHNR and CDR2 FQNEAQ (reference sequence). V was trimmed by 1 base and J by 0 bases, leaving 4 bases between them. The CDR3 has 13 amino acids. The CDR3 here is CASSLERSYEQYF. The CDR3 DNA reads TGTGCCAGCAGCTTAGAGCGCTCCTACGAGCAGTACTTC.

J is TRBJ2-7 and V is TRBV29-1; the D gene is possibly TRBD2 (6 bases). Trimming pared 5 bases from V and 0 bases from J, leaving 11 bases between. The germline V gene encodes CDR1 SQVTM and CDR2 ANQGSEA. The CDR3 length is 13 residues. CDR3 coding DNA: TGCAGCGTTATTAGCGGCTACTCCTACGAGCAGTACTTC. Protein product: CSVISGYSYEQYF.

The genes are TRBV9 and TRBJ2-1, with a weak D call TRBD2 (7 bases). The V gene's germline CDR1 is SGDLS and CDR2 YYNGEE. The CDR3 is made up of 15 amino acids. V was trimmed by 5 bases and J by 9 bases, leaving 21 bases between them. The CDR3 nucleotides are TGTGCCAGCAGTATGGGCGGGGGCCCCGGGGGTGAGCAGTTCTTC. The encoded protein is CASSMGGGPGGEQFF.

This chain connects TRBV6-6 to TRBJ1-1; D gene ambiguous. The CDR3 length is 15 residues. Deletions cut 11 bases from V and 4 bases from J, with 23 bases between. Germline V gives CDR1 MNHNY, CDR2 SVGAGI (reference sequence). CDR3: CAALWRVATSTEAFF. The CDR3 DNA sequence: TGTGCCGCACTTTGGAGGGTTGCGACAAGCACTGAAGCTTTCTTT.

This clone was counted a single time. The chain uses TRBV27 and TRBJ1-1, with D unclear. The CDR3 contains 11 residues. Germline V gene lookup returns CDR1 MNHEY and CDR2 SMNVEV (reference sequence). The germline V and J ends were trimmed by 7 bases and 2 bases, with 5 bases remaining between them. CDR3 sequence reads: CASNSNTEAFF. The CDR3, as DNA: TGTGCCAGCAATTCCAACACTGAAGCTTTCTTT.

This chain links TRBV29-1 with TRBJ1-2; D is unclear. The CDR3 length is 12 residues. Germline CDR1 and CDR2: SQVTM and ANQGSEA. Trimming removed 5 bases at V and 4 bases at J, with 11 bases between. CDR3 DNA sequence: TGCAGCGTTCCAAGTGGCGGCTATGGCTACACCTTC. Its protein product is CSVPSGGYGYTF.

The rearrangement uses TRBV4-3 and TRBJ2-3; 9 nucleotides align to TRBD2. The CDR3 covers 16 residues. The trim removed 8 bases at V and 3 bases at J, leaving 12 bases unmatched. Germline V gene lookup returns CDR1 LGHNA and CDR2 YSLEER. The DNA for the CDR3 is TGCGCCAGCGGAGGGCTAGCGGGGCCAGGGACAGATACGCAGTATTTT. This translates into CASGGLAGPGTDTQYF.

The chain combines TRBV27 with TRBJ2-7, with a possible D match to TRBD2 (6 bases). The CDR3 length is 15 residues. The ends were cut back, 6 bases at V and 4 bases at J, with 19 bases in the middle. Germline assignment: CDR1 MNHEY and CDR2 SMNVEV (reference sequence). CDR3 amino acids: CASSPSQGGGYEQYF. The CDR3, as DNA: TGTGCCAGCAGCCCGTCGCAGGGAGGCGGTTACGAGCAGTACTTC.